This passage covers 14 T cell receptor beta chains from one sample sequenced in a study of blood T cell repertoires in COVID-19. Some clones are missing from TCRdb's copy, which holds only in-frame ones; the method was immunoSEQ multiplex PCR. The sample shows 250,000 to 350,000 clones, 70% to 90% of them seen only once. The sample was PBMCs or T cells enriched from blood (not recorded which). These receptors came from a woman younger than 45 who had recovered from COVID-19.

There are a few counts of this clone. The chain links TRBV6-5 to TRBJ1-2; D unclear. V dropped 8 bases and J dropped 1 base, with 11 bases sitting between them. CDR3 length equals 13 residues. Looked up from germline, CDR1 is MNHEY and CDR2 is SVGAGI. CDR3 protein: CASQRRLNYGYTF. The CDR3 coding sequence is TGTGCCAGCCAGAGGAGGCTTAACTATGGCTACACCTTC.

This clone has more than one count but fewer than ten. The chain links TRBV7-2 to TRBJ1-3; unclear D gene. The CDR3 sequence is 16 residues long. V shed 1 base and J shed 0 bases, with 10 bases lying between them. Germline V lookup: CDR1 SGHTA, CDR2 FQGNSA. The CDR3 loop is CASSLDQASSGNTIYF. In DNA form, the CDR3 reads TGTGCCAGCAGCTTAGACCAGGCATCCTCTGGAAACACCATATATTTT.

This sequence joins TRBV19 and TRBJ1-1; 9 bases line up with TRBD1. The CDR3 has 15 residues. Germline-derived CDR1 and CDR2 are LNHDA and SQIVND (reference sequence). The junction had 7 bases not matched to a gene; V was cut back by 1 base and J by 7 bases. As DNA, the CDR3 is TGTGCCAGTAGTATAGGACAGGGGGGTTTCGTTGAAGCTTTCTTT. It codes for CASSIGQGGFVEAFF.

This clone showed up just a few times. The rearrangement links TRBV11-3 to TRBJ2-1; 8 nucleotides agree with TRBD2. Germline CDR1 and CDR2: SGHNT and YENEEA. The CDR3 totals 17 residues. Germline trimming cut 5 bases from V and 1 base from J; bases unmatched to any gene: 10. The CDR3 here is CASSPGGGRASYNEQFF. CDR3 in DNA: TGTGCCAGCAGCCCGGGGGGGGGACGGGCGTCCTACAATGAGCAGTTCTTC.

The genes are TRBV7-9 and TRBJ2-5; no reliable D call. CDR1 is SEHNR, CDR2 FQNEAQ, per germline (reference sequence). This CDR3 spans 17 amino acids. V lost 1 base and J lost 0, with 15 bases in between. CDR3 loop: CASSLDRASANQETQYF. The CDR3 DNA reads TGTGCCAGCAGCTTAGACAGAGCCTCCGCGAACCAAGAGACCCAGTACTTC.

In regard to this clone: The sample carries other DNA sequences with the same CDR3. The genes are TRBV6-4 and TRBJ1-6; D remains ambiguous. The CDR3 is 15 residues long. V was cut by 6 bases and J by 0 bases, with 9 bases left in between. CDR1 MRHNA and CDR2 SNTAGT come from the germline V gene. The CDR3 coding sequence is TGTGCCAGCAGCCGGGGAAGCTCCTATAATTCACCCCTCCACTTT. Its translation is CASSRGSSYNSPLHF.

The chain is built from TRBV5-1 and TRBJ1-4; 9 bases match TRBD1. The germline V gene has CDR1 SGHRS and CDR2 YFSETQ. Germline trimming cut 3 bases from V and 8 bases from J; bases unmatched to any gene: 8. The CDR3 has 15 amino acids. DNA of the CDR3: TGCGCCAGCAGCTCCTACAGGGGGCTGGGGGAAAAACTGTTTTTT. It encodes CASSSYRGLGEKLFF.

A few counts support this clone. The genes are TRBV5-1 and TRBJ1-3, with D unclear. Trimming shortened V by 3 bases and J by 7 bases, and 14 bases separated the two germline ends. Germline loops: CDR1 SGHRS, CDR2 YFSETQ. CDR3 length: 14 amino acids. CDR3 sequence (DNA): TGCGCCAGCAGCTCGGGCCAAGGGAGTAACACCATATATTTT. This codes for CASSSGQGSNTIYF. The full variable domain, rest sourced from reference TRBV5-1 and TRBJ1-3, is KAGVTQTPRYLIKTRGQQVTLSCSPISGHRSVSWYQQTPGQGLQFLFEYFSETQRNKGNFPGRFSGRQFSNSRSEMNVSTLELGDSALYLCASSSGQGSNTIYFGEGSWLTVV.

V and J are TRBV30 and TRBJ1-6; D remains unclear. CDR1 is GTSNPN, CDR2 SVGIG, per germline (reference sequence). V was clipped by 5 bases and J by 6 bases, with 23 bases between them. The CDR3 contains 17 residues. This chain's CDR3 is CAWVPPLGSLGNSPLHF. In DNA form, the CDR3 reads TGTGCCTGGGTTCCCCCCCTAGGGAGTCTGGGTAATTCACCCCTCCACTTT.

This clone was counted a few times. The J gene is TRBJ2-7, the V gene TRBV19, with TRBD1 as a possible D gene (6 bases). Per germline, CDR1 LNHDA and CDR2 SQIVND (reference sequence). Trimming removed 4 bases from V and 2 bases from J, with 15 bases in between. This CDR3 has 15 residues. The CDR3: CASSTKMDSPYEQYF. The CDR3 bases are TGTGCCAGTAGTACTAAAATGGACAGTCCCTACGAGCAGTACTTC.

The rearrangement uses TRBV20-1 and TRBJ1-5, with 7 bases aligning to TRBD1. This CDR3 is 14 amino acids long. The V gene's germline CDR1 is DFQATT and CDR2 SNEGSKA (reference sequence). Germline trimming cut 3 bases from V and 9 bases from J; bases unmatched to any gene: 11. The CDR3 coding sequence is TGCAGTGCTAGTCGCGCAGGGGGAGGTGGGCCCCAGCATTTT. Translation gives CSASRAGGGGPQHF.

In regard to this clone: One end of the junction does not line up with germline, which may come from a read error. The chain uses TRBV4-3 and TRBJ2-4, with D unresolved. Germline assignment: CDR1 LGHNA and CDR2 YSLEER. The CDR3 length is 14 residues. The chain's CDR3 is CASSQQVAKDIQYF. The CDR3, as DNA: TGCGCCAGCAGCCAGCAGGTGGCCAAAGACATTCAGTACTTC.

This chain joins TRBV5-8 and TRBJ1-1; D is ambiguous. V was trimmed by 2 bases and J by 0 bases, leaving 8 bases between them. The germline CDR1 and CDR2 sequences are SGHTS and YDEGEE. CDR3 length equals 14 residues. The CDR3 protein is CASSLRGMNTEAFF. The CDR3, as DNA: TGTGCCAGCAGCTTAAGAGGGATGAACACTGAAGCTTTCTTT. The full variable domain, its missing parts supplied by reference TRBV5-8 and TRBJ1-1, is EAGVTQSPTHLIKTRGQQATLRCSPISGHTSVYWYQQALGLGLQFLLWYDEGEERNRGNFPPRFSGRQFPNYSSELNVNALELEDSALYLCASSLRGMNTEAFFGQGTRLTVV.

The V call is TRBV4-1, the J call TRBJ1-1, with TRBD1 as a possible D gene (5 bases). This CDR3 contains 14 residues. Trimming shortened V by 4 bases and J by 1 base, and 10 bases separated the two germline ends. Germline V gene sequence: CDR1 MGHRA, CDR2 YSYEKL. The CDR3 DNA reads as TGCGCCAGCAGCCGAACAGGAGAGAACACTGAAGCTTTCTTT. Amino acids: CASSRTGENTEAFF.